Below, 3 T cell receptor beta chains from the same sample are listed, as sequenced in a study of T cells in Graves' hyperthyroidism and ophthalmopathy. Researchers amplified the TCR beta CDR3 regions from RNA transcripts. With the HTBI primer set, the TCR CDR3 went through a first round of RT-PCR. TCRdb processed the multiplex PCR reads anew with MiXCR; each CDR3 protein has one entry. Seen here are approximately 600,000 distinct CDR3 sequences, 20% observed once, and the top ten hold approximately 30%. Material: blood. These receptors came from a man younger than 40 with Graves' ophthalmopathy.

The table lists this clonotype with many counts. The rearrangement joins TRBV11-2 to TRBJ2-2; D remains unclear. This CDR3 contains 11 residues. Trimming stripped 3 bases from V and 6 bases from J, with 2 bases between. In germline, CDR1 is SGHAT, CDR2 FQNNGV. The CDR3 DNA reads as TGTGCCAGCAGCTTCCCCGGGGAGCTGTTTTTT. This translates into CASSFPGELFF.

The sample holds a few counts of this clonotype. This rearrangement joins TRBV7-9 to TRBJ1-1; 7 bases agree with TRBD1. The CDR3 spans 16 residues. V trimming: 4 bases; J trimming: 0 bases; junction bases outside the gene matches: 8. Germline V lookup: CDR1 SEHNR, CDR2 FQNEAQ (reference sequence). The CDR3 coding sequence is TGTGCCAGCAGCTCACCCCCGGACAGGATGAACACTGAAGCTTTCTTT. It is translated as CASSSPPDRMNTEAFF. Full variable domain (remainder filled in from reference TRBV7-9 and TRBJ1-1): DTGVSQNPRHKITKRGQNVTFRCDPISEHNRLYWYRQTLGQGPEFLTYFQNEAQLEKSRLLSDRFSAERPKGSFSTLEIQRTEQGDSAMYLCASSSPPDRMNTEAFFGQGTRLTVV.

This clonotype was picked up many times. The genes are TRBV28 and TRBJ2-3, with D tentatively TRBD2 (5 bases). V was cut by 5 bases and J by 3 bases, with 12 bases left in between. There are 14 residues in the CDR3. The V gene's germline CDR1 is MDHEN and CDR2 SYDVKM. The CDR3 sequence is CASSPLASTDTQYF. DNA of the CDR3: TGTGCCAGCAGTCCCTTAGCGAGTACAGATACGCAGTATTTT. The complete variable domain, with remaining parts taken from reference TRBV28 and TRBJ2-3, reads DVKVTQSSRYLVKRTGEKVFLECVQDMDHENMFWYRQDPGLGLRLIYFSYDVKMKEKGDIPEGYSVSREKKERFSLILESASTNQTSMYLCASSPLASTDTQYFGPGTRLTVL.